This record looks at one TCR beta chain sequence and its context. The data are from a study of cytotoxic CD8 clonotypes in ibrutinib-treated CLL. Turning to the study itself: Response sampling occurred after a median around 11 months of treatment (range 6 to 36).

Method: immunoSEQ multiplex PCR; TCRdb's copy keeps in-frame clones and lacks some. Of around 140,000 clones in the sample, 60% to 85% were seen once. The CDR3 length is 16 residues. Germline loops: CDR1 SGHVS, CDR2 FQNEAQ. Trimming left V 4 bases short and J 0 bases short, with 13 bases between. This specimen was PBMCs, taken after 12 months of ibrutinib treatment. This TCR came from a human donor with chronic lymphocytic leukemia. This chain connects TRBV7-8 to TRBJ1-5, with D hard to call. CDR3 bases: TGTGCCAGCAGCTCCAACGTCGGTAGTAGCAATCAGCCCCAGCATTTT. Encoded protein: CASSSNVGSSNQPQHF.